The 26 T cell receptor beta chains in this list originate from one sample, sequenced in a study of control samples from healthy donors and cancer patients. The table came from immunoSEQ multiplex PCR; TCRdb's copy has only in-frame clones and leaves some out. The sample comprises some 71,000 clones, about 90% of which are singletons, and around 2% rests with the top ten. The sample taken for sequencing was PBMCs. Receptor source: a woman aged 45-59 years with head and neck cancer.

The sample holds a few counts of this clone. The V and J genes are TRBV6-2 or TRBV6-3 and TRBJ2-1; TRBD2 might be the D (5 bases). Germline V CDR1 and CDR2: MNHEY, SVGEGT. V gave up 2 bases and J gave up 7 bases, with 12 bases separating them. This CDR3 contains 14 residues. The CDR3 loop is CASSYLGDPNEQFF. CDR3 bases: TGTGCCAGCAGTTACCTGGGAGACCCAAATGAGCAGTTCTTC.

The chain is built from TRBV15 and TRBJ2-6; 7 bases line up with TRBD1. V was pared by 4 bases and J by 0 bases, with 6 bases of the junction left unmatched. The CDR3 is 17 residues long. Germline lookup yields CDR1 LNHNV and CDR2 YYDKDF (reference sequence). CDR3 coding DNA: TGTGCCACCAGCACTGGACAGGAGATCTCTGGGGCCAACGTCCTGACTTTC. Its translation: CATSTGQEISGANVLTF.

The chain is built from TRBV5-1 and TRBJ1-4; unclear D gene. The CDR3 consists of 14 residues. Trimming took off 0 bases at V and 0 bases at J, with 3 bases between the two ends. Germline CDR1 and CDR2: SGHRS and YFSETQ. As DNA, the CDR3 is TGCGCCAGCAGCTTGGACACAACTAATGAAAAACTGTTTTTT. Encoded protein: CASSLDTTNEKLFF.

In its sample, this clone was seen a few times. This chain links TRBV15 with TRBJ2-7, with D maybe TRBD1 (6 bases). Trimming took off 0 bases at V and 2 bases at J, with 8 bases between the two ends. The germline V gene has CDR1 LNHNV and CDR2 YYDKDF (reference sequence). The CDR3 totals 14 residues. The CDR3 region has the DNA TGTGCCACCAGCAGAGAACAGGGCCCCTACGAGCAGTACTTC. Protein sequence: CATSREQGPYEQYF.

The chain recombines TRBV6-5 with TRBJ1-2; TRBD1 matches at 8 bases. This CDR3 contains 14 residues. Germline V gene lookup returns CDR1 MNHEY and CDR2 SVGAGI. V shed 5 bases and J 4 bases; nucleotides not matched to a gene: 6. This chain's CDR3 is CASSRTGSFYGYTF. The DNA of the CDR3 is TGTGCCAGCAGTCGGACAGGGTCATTCTATGGCTACACCTTC.

The chain links TRBV7-2 to TRBJ2-5; the match to TRBD1 covers 9 bases. The CDR3 runs to 17 residues. Trimming cost V 5 bases and J 3 bases; bases outside gene matches: 13. Germline V gene sequence: CDR1 SGHTA, CDR2 FQGNSA. CDR3 sequence (DNA): TGTGCCAGCAGCAAACGCTTACCGGACAGGGGAAAAGAGACCCAGTACTTC. Its protein is CASSKRLPDRGKETQYF. Drawing the rest from reference TRBV7-2 and TRBJ2-5, the complete variable domain is GAGVSQSPSNKVTEKGKDVELRCDPISGHTALYWYRQSLGQGLEFLIYFQGNSAPDKSGLPSDRFSAERTGGSVSTLTIQRTQQEDSAVYLCASSKRLPDRGKETQYFGPGTRLLVL.

V usage is TRBV6-1 and J usage is TRBJ1-1, with 10 positions matching TRBD1. The V gene's germline CDR1 is MNHNS and CDR2 SASEGT. V shed 6 bases, J shed 10 bases, and the junction held 11 bases outside the gene matches. The CDR3 extends over 14 amino acids. CDR3 protein: CASRPSGTGVVAFF. DNA of the CDR3: TGTGCCAGCAGGCCTTCCGGGACAGGGGTAGTAGCTTTCTTT.

This chain joins TRBV5-1 and TRBJ2-4, with TRBD1 as a possible D gene (6 bases). This CDR3 has 15 amino acids. Trimming shortened V by 0 bases and J by 7 bases, and 14 bases separated the two germline ends. Germline V lookup: CDR1 SGHRS, CDR2 YFSETQ. CDR3 loop: CASSLGGTLSNIQYF. For the CDR3, the DNA is TGCGCCAGCAGCTTGGGAGGGACATTGAGCAACATTCAGTACTTC.

The chain recombines TRBV27 with TRBJ1-5, with D uncertain. The germline V gene has CDR1 MNHEY and CDR2 SMNVEV (reference sequence). Trimming stripped 5 bases from V and 0 bases from J, with 14 bases between. The CDR3 loop spans 16 amino acids. CDR3 loop: CASSPATQISNQPQHF. For the CDR3, the DNA is TGTGCCAGCAGTCCCGCGACACAGATTAGCAATCAGCCCCAGCATTTT.

V is TRBV6-2 or TRBV6-3 and J is TRBJ2-7; 8 nucleotides line up with TRBD2. The trim removed 0 bases at V and 3 bases at J, leaving 4 bases unmatched. Germline V gives CDR1 MNHEY, CDR2 SVGEGT. The CDR3 totals 15 residues. The CDR3 sequence: CASSYSRTSGYEQYF. In DNA form, the CDR3 reads TGTGCCAGCAGTTACTCGAGAACTAGCGGCTACGAGCAGTACTTC.

This clone was seen a few times. J is TRBJ2-7 and V is TRBV6-5, with D maybe TRBD1 (6 bases). The CDR3 extends over 12 amino acids. Per germline, CDR1 MNHEY and CDR2 SVGAGI. V lost 2 bases and J 6 bases, leaving 8 bases between the germline ends. CDR3 nucleotide sequence: TGTGCCAGCAGTTACCAGGGGCTCGAGCAGTACTTC. Translating gives CASSYQGLEQYF.

In DNA form, the CDR3 reads TGTGCCAGCATCCTATATCAGGGGGACAGGTGGGCCTCTAACTATGGCTACACCTTC. Protein product: CASILYQGDRWASNYGYTF. The chain employs TRBV7-9 and TRBJ1-2, with 8 bases matching TRBD1. The CDR3 sequence is 19 residues long. Germline V lookup: CDR1 SEHNR, CDR2 FQNEAQ (reference sequence). V shed 7 bases and J 0 bases; nucleotides not matched to a gene: 19.

The genes are TRBV28 and TRBJ2-7; a possible D gene is TRBD1 (6 bases). The V end was cut by 3 bases, the J end by 0 bases, with 12 bases between. Germline CDR1 MDHEN, CDR2 SYDVKM. The length of the CDR3 is 15 residues. CDR3 residues: CASSLGAPSSYEQYF. CDR3 sequence (DNA): TGTGCCAGCAGTTTGGGGGCTCCAAGCTCCTACGAGCAGTACTTC.

This clone has only one observation. The chain links TRBV11-2 to TRBJ2-3; D call uncertain. The CDR3 extends over 15 amino acids. Per germline, CDR1 SGHAT and CDR2 FQNNGV. V was cut by 0 bases and J by 2 bases, with 9 bases left in between. CDR3 sequence (DNA): TGTGCCAGCAGCTTAGACCAGTGGCCCACAGATACGCAGTATTTT. Translated: CASSLDQWPTDTQYF.

The chain recombines TRBV5-4 with TRBJ2-1; 11 bases align to TRBD2. The CDR3 consists of 18 residues. Germline CDR1 and CDR2: SGHNT and YYREEE (reference sequence). V shed 1 base and J 1 base; nucleotides not matched to a gene: 7. CDR3 in DNA: TGTGCCAGCAGCTTGTCTTCTAGCGGGGGGCGGTCCTACAATGAGCAGTTCTTC. Its translation is CASSLSSSGGRSYNEQFF.

The rearrangement links TRBV28 to TRBJ2-1, with D possibly TRBD2 on 6 matching bases. Germline V lookup: CDR1 MDHEN, CDR2 SYDVKM. The CDR3 runs 16 residues. V was clipped by 3 bases and J by 6 bases, with 18 bases between them. CDR3 loop: CASSFLGGTQTNEQFF. CDR3 bases: TGTGCCAGCAGTTTTCTTGGGGGGACTCAAACCAATGAGCAGTTCTTC.

This rearrangement joins TRBV6-5 to TRBJ1-5; TRBD1 agrees at 8 bases. V trimming: 5 bases; J trimming: 9 bases; junction bases outside the gene matches: 12. Germline V gene data show CDR1 as MNHEY and CDR2 as SVGAGI. The CDR3 has 15 amino acids. The CDR3 DNA reads as TGTGCCAGCAGTAGGGCGGGACAGGACCCTTTGCCCCAGCATTTT. This encodes CASSRAGQDPLPQHF.

This sequence joins TRBV3-1 (or the pseudogene TRBV3-2) and TRBJ2-3; either TRBD1 or TRBD2 may supply D (5 bases each). Trimming took off 3 bases at V and 2 bases at J, with 12 bases between the two ends. Germline-derived CDR1 and CDR2 are LGHDT and YNNKEL (reference sequence). The CDR3 contains 15 residues. CDR3: CASSHHEGLTDTQYF. For the CDR3, the DNA is TGTGCCAGCAGCCATCACGAGGGGCTCACAGATACGCAGTATTTT.

This clone was counted once. This chain uses TRBV7-2 with TRBJ2-1; 8 nucleotides agree with TRBD2. The CDR3 contains 17 residues. The V and J ends lost 0 bases and 5 bases, in that order; junction bases with no gene match: 9. In germline, CDR1 is SGHTA, CDR2 FQGNSA. CDR3 in DNA: TGTGCCAGCAGCTTAGCGCCGGGGGGGCGTTATAACAATGAGCAGTTCTTC. As protein: CASSLAPGGRYNNEQFF.

This sequence joins TRBV11-2 and TRBJ2-5, with D uncertain. Germline-derived CDR1 and CDR2 are SGHAT and FQNNGV. The V and J ends lost 3 bases and 5 bases respectively, with 4 bases between them. This CDR3 comprises 11 residues. The CDR3 sequence: CASSFLETQYF. As DNA, the CDR3 is TGTGCCAGCAGCTTTTTGGAGACCCAGTACTTC. The variable domain in full, completed from reference TRBV11-2 and TRBJ2-5, reads EAGVAQSPRYKIIEKRQSVAFWCNPISGHATLYWYQQILGQGPKLLIQFQNNGVVDDSQLPKDRFSAERLKGVDSTLKIQPAKLEDSAVYLCASSFLETQYFGPGTRLLVL.

The chain links TRBV6-6 to TRBJ2-4; D is uncertain. Germline V gives CDR1 MNHNY, CDR2 SVGAGI (reference sequence). Trimming stripped 6 bases from V and 3 bases from J, with 15 bases between. The CDR3 totals 15 residues. The CDR3 DNA reads TGTGCCAGCAGCCCAGAAGGCGAGGACAAAAACATTCAGTACTTC. Its protein product is CASSPEGEDKNIQYF.

V is TRBV4-2 and J is TRBJ2-3; D ambiguous. Germline V gene lookup returns CDR1 LGHNA and CDR2 YNFKEQ. The CDR3 is 14 amino acids. The germline V and J ends were trimmed by 2 bases and 7 bases, with 13 bases remaining between them. DNA of the CDR3: TGTGCCAGCAGCCAATCCCTCCAACCCAATACGCAGTATTTT. Translation: CASSQSLQPNTQYF.

This chain links TRBV3-1 (or the pseudogene TRBV3-2) with TRBJ1-2; D remains ambiguous. CDR1 is LGHDT and CDR2 is YNNKEL in the germline V gene (reference sequence). The V and J ends lost 0 bases and 1 base respectively, with 12 bases between them. The CDR3 totals 16 residues. The CDR3 DNA reads TGTGCCAGCAGCCAAGATTGGACCGAGCTTAACTATGGCTACACCTTC. Amino acid sequence: CASSQDWTELNYGYTF.

V usage is TRBV7-9 and J usage is TRBJ2-3, with 8 bases identical to TRBD1. This CDR3 region has 15 residues. Germline CDR1 is SEHNR and CDR2 is FQNEAQ (reference sequence). With V trimmed by 2 bases and J by 3 bases, 4 bases remained unmatched. CDR3 amino acids: CASSLRTGWTDTQYF. The DNA of the CDR3 is TGTGCCAGCAGCTTACGGACAGGGTGGACAGATACGCAGTATTTT.

V is TRBV27 and J is TRBJ2-3; 11 bases match TRBD1. Losses at the gene ends were 2 bases for V and 3 bases for J; bases not matched to a gene: 7. The CDR3 length is 17 residues. CDR1 and CDR2 (germline): MNHEY, SMNVEV (reference sequence). The CDR3 is CASSLRFGTGGTDTQYF. The CDR3 nucleotides read TGTGCCAGCAGTTTACGCTTTGGGACAGGGGGGACAGATACGCAGTATTTT.

The rearrangement uses TRBV2 and TRBJ2-4; D is unresolved. This CDR3 has 13 residues. V lost 4 bases, J lost 4 bases, and 8 bases lay in between. Germline lookup yields CDR1 SNHLY and CDR2 FYNNEI. CDR3 DNA: TGTGCCAGCAGTGTAGGACGAAAAAACATTCAGTACTTC. Its translation: CASSVGRKNIQYF.